The entry that follows covers one T cell receptor (beta chain) sequence. These data originate in a study of spatial heterogeneity in lung cancer. Time point described: sample taken at primary tumor resection. Whole RNA obtained from tumor, nontumor lung or frozen PBMC underwent sequencing without sorting. TCRdb reanalysed the 5' RACE reads using MiXCR and keeps one entry per CDR3 protein. In the table there are about 48,000 distinct CDR3 sequences, about 5.8% of which are singletons. This CDR3 is 12 amino acids long. V was shortened by 3 bases and J by 6 bases, with 9 bases between the two germline ends. Germline CDR1 reads LGHDT; CDR2 reads YNNKEL (reference sequence).

The V call is TRBV3-1, the J call TRBJ2-7, with D possibly being TRBD2 (6 bases). The TCR originated in a male donor with early-stage non-small cell lung cancer. The sample consisted of PBMCs, taken at surgery. CDR3 nucleotide sequence: TGTGCCAGCAGCCAGGGGGGAGGCGAGCAGTACTTC. As protein: CASSQGGGEQYF.